This TCR beta chain was found in a study of neoadjuvant anti-PD-1 for oral cavity cancer. At the level of the study: Patients without progression received a fourth nivolumab dose around day 43, then surgical resection on days 50-56. Study-wide results and limits: Pretreatment Treg/Th17 ratio correlated inversely with post-treatment tumor clonality.

The time point here: after neoadjuvant nivolumab, at surgical resection. The patients had HPV-negative, locally advanced oral cavity squamous cell carcinoma. The J segment lost 3 bases and the V segment lost 1 base, leaving 4 bases of the junction unmatched. This CDR3 region has 16 residues. CDR1 and CDR2 (germline): KGHSH, LQKENI. Here immunoSEQ multiplex PCR was the method, and the copy in TCRdb shows in-frame clones only, minus some. The sample includes more than 20,000 clones, roughly 29% of them seen just once. A remark on this clone: What it binds is not known.

This chain links TRBV18 with TRBJ2-2; TRBD1 aligns across 8 bases. The TCR was taken from a person aged 35-79 years with oral cavity squamous cell carcinoma. Sequencing was performed on tumor tissue, taken after nivolumab (anti-PD-1) treatment. This CDR3 is CASSPLGQADTGELFF. CDR3 nucleotides: TGTGCCAGCTCACCACTGGGACAGGCGGACACCGGGGAGCTGTTTTTT. The full variable domain, with the rest looked up from reference TRBV18 and TRBJ2-2, is NAGVMQNPRHLVRRRGQEARLRCSPMKGHSHVYWYRQLPEEGLKFMVYLQKENIIDESGMPKERFSAEFPKEGPSILRIQQVVRGDSAAYFCASSPLGQADTGELFFGEGSRLTVL.